The 32 T cell receptor beta chains in this list originate from one sample, sequenced in a study of shared clonotypes between healthy human individuals. Repertoires were generated with immunoSEQ multiplex PCR, while TCRdb's copy carries only in-frame clones and drops some. Here the sample spans about 480,000 clones, about 75% being singletons. Sequenced: PBMCs. These receptors were obtained from a woman aged 40-49 years in good health. Some clones in this sample may be carry-over from other donors' samples.

The rearrangement links TRBV7-2 to TRBJ1-4; TRBD1 matches 8 bases. This CDR3 spans 14 amino acids. CDR1 is SGHTA, CDR2 FQGNSA, per germline. V dropped 1 base and J dropped 10; count of bases not matched to a gene: 5. CDR3 loop: CASSLDPGTGKLFF. The CDR3 DNA reads TGTGCCAGCAGCTTAGACCCCGGGACAGGAAAACTGTTTTTT.

This chain connects TRBV10-2 to TRBJ2-2, with D possibly TRBD1 on 6 matching bases. Germline V gene lookup returns CDR1 WSHSY and CDR2 SAAADI. V was clipped by 8 bases and J by 0 bases, with 10 bases between them. CDR3 length: 14 amino acids. In nucleotides, the CDR3 is TGCGCCAGCGTGGGGACATCGAACACCGGGGAGCTGTTTTTT. Its protein is CASVGTSNTGELFF.

This clone was picked up one time. The chain is built from TRBV28 and TRBJ2-1; D is ambiguous. V was clipped by 2 bases and J by 8 bases, with 7 bases between them. CDR1 is MDHEN and CDR2 is SYDVKM in the germline V gene. The CDR3 runs 12 residues. CDR3 in amino acids: CASSLNHDEQFF. The CDR3 nucleotides read TGTGCCAGCAGTTTAAATCACGATGAGCAGTTCTTC. Using reference TRBV28 and TRBJ2-1 for the parts outside the CDR3, the full variable domain is DVKVTQSSRYLVKRTGEKVFLECVQDMDHENMFWYRQDPGLGLRLIYFSYDVKMKEKGDIPEGYSVSREKKERFSLILESASTNQTSMYLCASSLNHDEQFFGPGTRLTVL.

This clone occurred a few times. The genes are TRBV27 and TRBJ2-3; 7 positions agree with TRBD1. Per the germline V gene, CDR1 is MNHEY and CDR2 is SMNVEV (reference sequence). The CDR3 is 14 residues long. V trimming: 6 bases; J trimming: 5 bases; junction bases outside the gene matches: 8. The CDR3 DNA reads as TGTGCCAGCAGATTAACACGACAGGGAGATACGCAGTATTTT. Residues: CASRLTRQGDTQYF.

The chain uses TRBV28 and TRBJ2-5; possibly TRBD1 or TRBD2 for D (6 bases each). CDR3 length: 10 residues. Per germline, CDR1 MDHEN and CDR2 SYDVKM. V gave up 8 bases and J gave up 14 bases, with 15 bases separating them. This CDR3 reads CASGGLYSYF. The CDR3 nucleotides are TGTGCCAGCGGGGGGCTATATTCATACTTC.

This clone showed up just once. The chain uses TRBV7-8 and TRBJ1-5; possibly TRBD1 for D (6 bases). The V gene's germline CDR1 is SGHVS and CDR2 FQNEAQ. The V end was cut by 5 bases, the J end by 7 bases, with 27 bases between. The CDR3 is 18 amino acids. CDR3 amino acids: CASSPTRGGRTMTQPQHF. The DNA of the CDR3 is TGTGCCAGCAGCCCAACACGAGGGGGACGAACCATGACCCAGCCCCAGCATTTT.

The sample holds many counts of this clone. V is TRBV30 and J is TRBJ2-7; weak D call: TRBD2 (6 bases). V was trimmed by 3 bases and J by 3 bases, leaving 12 bases between them. This CDR3 is 13 amino acids long. Germline V gene sequence: CDR1 GTSNPN, CDR2 SVGIG (reference sequence). CDR3 loop: CAWRGGAGYEQYF. CDR3 nucleotide sequence: TGTGCCTGGAGGGGGGGAGCCGGCTACGAGCAGTACTTC.

This clone was observed a single time. The CDR3: CASSLSRDGNQPQHF. The CDR3 DNA follows: TGTGCCAGCAGTTTATCCCGGGATGGGAATCAGCCCCAGCATTTT. The chain carries TRBV27 and TRBJ1-5; D remains unclear. Looked up from germline, CDR1 is MNHEY and CDR2 is SMNVEV (reference sequence). This CDR3 contains 15 residues. Trimming pared 0 bases from V and 4 bases from J, leaving 10 bases between.

This clone was seen more than once but under ten times. The CDR3 DNA reads as TGTGCCAGCACTGGGGAGCAGTACTTC. This codes for CASTGEQYF. This chain links TRBV27 with TRBJ2-7; no reliable D call. Trimming left V 7 bases short and J 7 bases short, with 5 bases between. The CDR3 is 9 amino acids. Germline V CDR1 and CDR2: MNHEY, SMNVEV (reference sequence).

This clone has more than one count but fewer than ten. The genes are TRBV6-1 and TRBJ1-1; D gene ambiguous. V dropped 2 bases and J dropped 10 bases, with 11 bases sitting between them. From germline, CDR1 is MNHNS and CDR2 SASEGT. The CDR3 covers 12 residues. In DNA form, the CDR3 reads TGTGCCAGCAGTGAATTTGAGCCGCGAGCTTTCTTT. It codes for CASSEFEPRAFF.

As to this clone: Relative to the germline gene, one junction end is altered; a read error may explain this. This chain uses TRBV7-7 with TRBJ2-7; D may be TRBD1 (5 bases). CDR3 size: 13 residues. Per the germline V gene, CDR1 is SSHAT and CDR2 is FNYEAQ (reference sequence). Here the CDR3 reads CASSLEQAAVQYF. CDR3 bases: TGTGCTAGCAGCTTAGAACAGGCGGCCGTGCAGTACTTC.

This clone came up once. This rearrangement joins TRBV5-8 to TRBJ2-1; 8 positions match TRBD2. V shed 4 bases, J shed 3 bases, and the junction held 6 bases outside the gene matches. The germline V gene has CDR1 SGHTS and CDR2 YDEGEE. CDR3 size: 15 residues. CDR3 in amino acids: CASSLRTSSYNEQFF. The CDR3 DNA sequence: TGTGCCAGCAGCCTCCGGACTAGCAGCTACAATGAGCAGTTCTTC.

V is TRBV9 and J is TRBJ1-1, with a weak D call TRBD1 (6 bases). Trimming took 4 bases from V and 0 from J, leaving 19 bases between them. Germline loops: CDR1 SGDLS, CDR2 YYNGEE. The CDR3 spans 17 residues. CDR3 in amino acids: CASSLLPGHSMNTEAFF. CDR3 sequence (DNA): TGTGCCAGCAGCCTTTTACCGGGACACTCTATGAACACTGAAGCTTTCTTT.

This clone was seen only a few times. V gene TRBV18 combines with J gene TRBJ2-7, with D unresolved. This CDR3 is built from 13 residues. In germline, CDR1 is KGHSH, CDR2 LQKENI. Trimming cost V 1 base and J 3 bases, with 7 bases left between them. CDR3 residues: CASSPRSHYEQYF. Here the CDR3 DNA reads TGTGCCAGCTCACCACGGAGTCACTACGAGCAGTACTTC.

The rearrangement uses TRBV7-8 and TRBJ2-1; 7 bases map to TRBD2. The trim removed 5 bases at V and 4 bases at J, leaving 5 bases unmatched. The CDR3 extends over 14 amino acids. CDR1 SGHVS and CDR2 FQNEAQ come from the germline V gene. CDR3 protein: CASSPGLEYNEQFF. DNA for the CDR3: TGTGCCAGCAGCCCCGGACTAGAGTACAATGAGCAGTTCTTC. Filled out from reference TRBV7-8 and TRBJ2-1, the complete variable domain reads GAGVSQSPRYKVAKRGQDVALRCDPISGHVSLFWYQQALGQGPEFLTYFQNEAQLDKSGLPSDRFFAERPEGSVSTLKIQRTQQEDSAVYLCASSPGLEYNEQFFGPGTRLTVL.

A single count supports this clone. This chain joins TRBV7-2 and TRBJ1-1; 7 bases are a match to TRBD1. V lost 4 bases and J lost 4; bases outside the gene matches: 9. The germline V gene encodes CDR1 SGHTA and CDR2 FQGNSA. The CDR3 is 15 residues long. The CDR3 sequence: CASSSQGFPGTEAFF. The CDR3 nucleotides read TGTGCCAGCAGCTCACAGGGGTTTCCGGGCACTGAAGCTTTCTTT.

Remarks on this clone: This same CDR3 is encoded by further DNA sequences in the sample. The V call is TRBV7-2, the J call TRBJ1-1; D is unclear. The CDR3 has 12 amino acids. The V gene lost 6 bases and the J gene lost 0 bases, with 5 bases spanning the gap. Germline values: CDR1 SGHTA, CDR2 FQGNSA. The chain's CDR3 is CASSLMNTEAFF. For the CDR3, the DNA is TGTGCCAGCAGTCTGATGAACACTGAAGCTTTCTTT. The full variable domain, completed using reference TRBV7-2 and TRBJ1-1, is GAGVSQSPSNKVTEKGKDVELRCDPISGHTALYWYRQSLGQGLEFLIYFQGNSAPDKSGLPSDRFSAERTGGSVSTLTIQRTQQEDSAVYLCASSLMNTEAFFGQGTRLTVV.

This clone was seen only a few times. V is TRBV7-9 and J is TRBJ2-2; D might be TRBD1 (6 bases). CDR1 and CDR2 from the germline V gene are SEHNR and FQNEAQ (reference sequence). The V end was cut by 2 bases, the J end by 6 bases, with 7 bases between. There are 13 residues in the CDR3. In DNA, the CDR3 is TGTGCCAGCAGCTTATCAGGGGCCGGGGAGCTGTTTTTT. It encodes CASSLSGAGELFF.

This chain connects TRBV5-4 to TRBJ2-3; 8 bases agree with TRBD1. The germline CDR1 and CDR2 sequences are SGHNT and YYREEE (reference sequence). The CDR3 sequence is 14 residues long. The ends lost 5 bases at V and 5 bases at J; junction bases unmatched: 7. The CDR3 spells CASRETGARDTQYF. CDR3 coding DNA: TGTGCCAGCAGAGAGACAGGGGCGAGAGATACGCAGTATTTT.

The rearrangement joins TRBV7-2 to TRBJ2-1; 13 positions agree with TRBD2. In germline, CDR1 is SGHTA, CDR2 FQGNSA. V was clipped by 0 bases and J by 2 bases; unmatched bases: 4. CDR3 length: 18 residues. CDR3: CASSLAYGLAGAYNEQFF. As DNA, the CDR3 is TGTGCCAGCAGCTTAGCCTATGGACTAGCGGGAGCCTACAATGAGCAGTTCTTC.

Remarks on this clone: An end of the junction does not agree with germline; a read error may underlie this. The chain is built from TRBV7-7 and TRBJ2-2, with 7 bases identical to TRBD2. There are 15 residues in the CDR3. The germline gives CDR1 SSHAT, CDR2 FNYEAQ (reference sequence). The CDR3 region is CASSLSSGITGELFF. The CDR3 region has the DNA TGTGCTAGCAGCTTATCTAGCGGAATCACCGGGGAGCTGTTTTTT.

V usage is TRBV29-1 and J usage is TRBJ1-5, with 10 bases fitting TRBD1. The J segment lost 5 bases and the V segment lost 5 bases, leaving 3 bases of the junction unmatched. The CDR3 is made up of 13 amino acids. The V gene's germline CDR1 is SQVTM and CDR2 ANQGSEA. This chain's CDR3 is CSVSGQGDQPQHF. Here the CDR3 DNA reads TGCAGCGTTAGTGGACAGGGGGATCAGCCCCAGCATTTT.

The chain couples TRBV7-9 to TRBJ1-1; D remains unclear. The CDR3 is 12 amino acids. V was cut by 4 bases and J by 4 bases, with 7 bases left in between. Germline V lookup: CDR1 SEHNR, CDR2 FQNEAQ (reference sequence). CDR3 amino acids: CASSSRSTEAFF. CDR3 sequence (DNA): TGTGCCAGCAGCTCCCGGAGCACTGAAGCTTTCTTT.

To note about this clone: This sample includes further DNA sequences coding for the same CDR3. V gene TRBV7-2 combines with J gene TRBJ2-2; no definite D call. This CDR3 spans 14 amino acids. Germline V CDR1 and CDR2: SGHTA, FQGNSA. Deletions cut 1 base from V and 2 bases from J, with 5 bases between. The CDR3 protein is CASSLGRNTGELFF. In DNA, the CDR3 is TGTGCCAGCAGCTTAGGCAGAAACACCGGGGAGCTGTTTTTT.

The rearrangement uses TRBV6-5 and TRBJ2-2, with a possible D match to TRBD2 (6 bases). CDR1 is MNHEY, CDR2 SVGAGI, per germline. This CDR3 is built from 13 residues. The V and J ends lost 6 bases and 7 bases respectively, with 12 bases between them. The CDR3 sequence is CASRRELIGELFF. DNA of the CDR3: TGTGCCAGCAGACGGGAGTTGATCGGGGAGCTGTTTTTT.

The genes are TRBV18 and TRBJ2-1; 7 nucleotides line up with TRBD2. The length of the CDR3 is 13 residues. J lost 14 bases, V lost 5 bases, and 12 bases had no gene match. Germline V gives CDR1 KGHSH, CDR2 LQKENI. The CDR3 DNA is TGTGCCAGCTCATCCGGGGAGGGCAAACCGAAGTTCTTC. Amino acids: CASSSGEGKPKFF.

V is TRBV2 and J is TRBJ2-6; TRBD1 aligns across 9 bases. V shed 5 bases, J shed 0 bases, and the junction held 5 bases outside the gene matches. The CDR3 runs 17 residues. The germline gives CDR1 SNHLY, CDR2 FYNNEI. The CDR3 DNA follows: TGTGCCAGCAGTCTCGGGACAGGGATCTCTGGGGCCAACGTCCTGACTTTC. Protein: CASSLGTGISGANVLTF.

The chain has TRBV28 and TRBJ2-2; D is possibly TRBD1 or TRBD2 (5 bases each). Germline V gene data show CDR1 as MDHEN and CDR2 as SYDVKM. V lost 6 bases and J lost 5, with 19 bases in between. The CDR3 is 16 residues long. This CDR3 reads CASRSSGTSFTGELFF. CDR3 DNA sequence: TGTGCCAGCAGGTCCTCCGGGACCTCTTTTACCGGGGAGCTGTTTTTT.

J is TRBJ2-1 and V is TRBV7-3; the match to TRBD2 covers 14 bases. The CDR3 is 19 amino acids. CDR1 and CDR2 (germline): SGHTA, FQGTGA. Trimming removed 2 bases from V and 2 bases from J; junction bases left unmatched: 8. The CDR3 sequence is CASSLRPGLAGETYNEQFF. DNA for the CDR3: TGTGCCAGCAGCTTACGGCCGGGACTAGCGGGAGAGACCTACAATGAGCAGTTCTTC.

The chain recombines TRBV7-2 with TRBJ2-7; D is possibly TRBD1 (6 bases). The CDR3 extends over 15 amino acids. Trimming took off 5 bases at V and 2 bases at J, with 16 bases between the two ends. Germline V CDR1 and CDR2: SGHTA, FQGNSA. CDR3 loop: CASSPNRVGPYEQYF. CDR3 in DNA: TGTGCCAGCAGCCCAAACAGGGTGGGACCCTACGAGCAGTACTTC.

The chain uses TRBV5-1 and TRBJ2-1, with D perhaps TRBD1 (5 bases). The CDR3 is 17 amino acids. Trimming took off 4 bases at V and 0 bases at J, with 17 bases between the two ends. Germline V gene lookup returns CDR1 SGHRS and CDR2 YFSETQ. Written as DNA, the CDR3 is TGCGCCAGCAGCACCTCACGACAGAGGAGCTCCTACAATGAGCAGTTCTTC. It yields the protein CASSTSRQRSSYNEQFF. Supplemented by reference TRBV5-1 and TRBJ2-1, the full variable domain reads KAGVTQTPRYLIKTRGQQVTLSCSPISGHRSVSWYQQTPGQGLQFLFEYFSETQRNKGNFPGRFSGRQFSNSRSEMNVSTLELGDSALYLCASSTSRQRSSYNEQFFGPGTRLTVL.

The rearrangement links TRBV5-1 to TRBJ2-3; 11 nucleotides align to TRBD2. The V and J ends lost 0 bases and 8 bases, in that order; junction bases with no gene match: 11. Germline CDR1 reads SGHRS; CDR2 reads YFSETQ. This CDR3 is built from 17 residues. CDR3 nucleotides: TGCGCCAGCAGCTTGGAAATGCTAGCGGGAGGAGGAGGTACGCAGTATTTT. Translated: CASSLEMLAGGGGTQYF.